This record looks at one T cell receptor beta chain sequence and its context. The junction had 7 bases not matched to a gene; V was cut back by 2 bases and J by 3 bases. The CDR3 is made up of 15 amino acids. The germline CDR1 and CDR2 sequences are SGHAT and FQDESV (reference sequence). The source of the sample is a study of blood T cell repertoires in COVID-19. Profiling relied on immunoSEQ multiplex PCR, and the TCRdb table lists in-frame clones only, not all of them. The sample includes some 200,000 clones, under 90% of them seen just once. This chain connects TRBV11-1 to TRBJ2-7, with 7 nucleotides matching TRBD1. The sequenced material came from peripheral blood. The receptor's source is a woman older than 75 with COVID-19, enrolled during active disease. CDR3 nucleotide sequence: TGTGCCAGCAGCTTACTCGGGACAGCCATCTACGAGCAGTACTTC. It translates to CASSLLGTAIYEQYF.